This T cell receptor beta chain was captured by sequencing in a study of radiotherapy plus CTLA-4 blockade in lung cancer. This CDR3 comprises 14 residues. Germline CDR1 and CDR2: SGHDN and FVKESK. The junction had 7 bases not matched to a gene; V was cut back by 3 bases and J by 6 bases. Those with chemo-refractory metastatic non-small-cell lung cancer were treated with focal radiation combined with CTLA-4 blockade using ipilimumab. Sequencing used immunoSEQ multiplex PCR; TCRdb keeps in-frame clones, though not all of them. Of over 100,000 clones in the sample, about four fifths are singletons; the top ten hold roughly 3.1%.

The chain employs TRBV14 and TRBJ2-7, with TRBD1 matching 8 bases. The sequence derives from a human donor with non-small cell lung cancer that progressed on radiotherapy plus ipilimumab. Some clones in this sample may be carry-over from other donors' samples. Sequences were derived from peripheral blood, sampled from a patient treated with radiotherapy plus ipilimumab. The CDR3 DNA is TGTGCCAGCAGCCACACCGGACAGGGCGGCGAGCAGTACTTC. Amino acids: CASSHTGQGGEQYF.